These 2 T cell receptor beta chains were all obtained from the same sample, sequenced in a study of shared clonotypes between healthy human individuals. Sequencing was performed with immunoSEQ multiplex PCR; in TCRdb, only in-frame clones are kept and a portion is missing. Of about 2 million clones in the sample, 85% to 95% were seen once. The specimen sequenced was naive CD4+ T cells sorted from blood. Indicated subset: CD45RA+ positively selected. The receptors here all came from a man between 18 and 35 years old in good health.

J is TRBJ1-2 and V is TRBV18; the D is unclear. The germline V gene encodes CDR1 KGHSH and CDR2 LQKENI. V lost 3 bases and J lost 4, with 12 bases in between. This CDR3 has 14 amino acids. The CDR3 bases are TGTGCCAGCTCACCTACAGAGAACTTCTATGGCTACACCTTC. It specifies CASSPTENFYGYTF. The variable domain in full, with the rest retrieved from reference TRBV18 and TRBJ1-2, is NAGVMQNPRHLVRRRGQEARLRCSPMKGHSHVYWYRQLPEEGLKFMVYLQKENIIDESGMPKERFSAEFPKEGPSILRIQQVVRGDSAAYFCASSPTENFYGYTFGSGTRLTVV.

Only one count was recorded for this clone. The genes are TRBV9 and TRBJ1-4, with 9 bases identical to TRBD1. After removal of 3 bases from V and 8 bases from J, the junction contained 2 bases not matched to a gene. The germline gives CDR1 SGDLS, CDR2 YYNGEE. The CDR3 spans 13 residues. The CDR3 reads CASSGDRDEKLFF. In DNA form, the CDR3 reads TGTGCCAGCAGCGGGGACAGGGACGAAAAACTGTTTTTT. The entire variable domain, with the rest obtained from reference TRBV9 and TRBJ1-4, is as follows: DSGVTQTPKHLITATGQRVTLRCSPRSGDLSVYWYQQSLDQGLQFLIQYYNGEERAKGNILERFSAQQFPDLHSELNLSSLELGDSALYFCASSGDRDEKLFFGSGTQLSVL.